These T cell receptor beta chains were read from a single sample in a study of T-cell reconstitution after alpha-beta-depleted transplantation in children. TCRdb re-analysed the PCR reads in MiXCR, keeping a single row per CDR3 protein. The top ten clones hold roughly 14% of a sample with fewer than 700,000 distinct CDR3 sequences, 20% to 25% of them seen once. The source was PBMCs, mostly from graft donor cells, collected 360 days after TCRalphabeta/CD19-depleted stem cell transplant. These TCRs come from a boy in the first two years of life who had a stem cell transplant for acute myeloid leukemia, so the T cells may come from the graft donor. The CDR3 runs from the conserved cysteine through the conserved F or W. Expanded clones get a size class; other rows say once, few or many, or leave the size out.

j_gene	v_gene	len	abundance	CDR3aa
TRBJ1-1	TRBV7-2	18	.	CASSLARGVNRRYTEAFF
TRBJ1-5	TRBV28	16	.	CASSFAGQGAGQPQHF
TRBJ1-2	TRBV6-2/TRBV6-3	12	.	CASKTGPLGYTF
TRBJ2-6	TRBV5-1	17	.	CASRPWTGSSGANVLTF
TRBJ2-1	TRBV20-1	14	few	CSVSSGGTYNEQFF
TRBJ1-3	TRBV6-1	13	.	CASLGLSGNTIYF
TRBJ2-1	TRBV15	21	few	CATSRDSKKWGRADSSNEQFF
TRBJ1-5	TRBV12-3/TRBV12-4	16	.	CASSLATGLSNQPQHF
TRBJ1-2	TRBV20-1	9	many	CSEVRGYTF
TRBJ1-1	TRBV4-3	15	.	CASSQGGGRRTEAFF